This paragraph reports one TCR beta chain. The data derive from a study of blood T cell repertoires in COVID-19. In the study overall: Sample material is recorded as cDNA or gDNA derived from T cells, B-cell-depleted T cells, or PBMCs.

Germline assignment: CDR1 LGHDT and CDR2 YNNKEL (reference sequence). This CDR3 contains 14 residues. Trimming pared 0 bases from V and 7 bases from J, leaving 10 bases between. Original analysis: Amplification of reference gene primers provided the estimated nucleated cell counts. Generated by immunoSEQ multiplex PCR, the TCRdb table keeps only in-frame clones and is missing some. V and J calls plus clone size are reproduced from that table; the DNA served to infer D and trimming. The sample has 90,000 to 100,000 clones; about 83% are singletons. Sequenced input: peripheral blood. The clonotype originates from a human donor in a cohort sampled during active COVID-19. This chain uses TRBV3-1 (or the pseudogene TRBV3-2) with TRBJ1-5; D gene uncertain. The CDR3 nucleotides are TGTGCCAGCAGCCAAGAAATGAGTAACCAGCCCCAGCATTTT. This codes for CASSQEMSNQPQHF.